The 12 T cell receptor beta chains below come from one sample, sequenced in a study of regulatory T cells in long-lasting Graves disease. Sample time point: persistent/refractory GD, antithyroid drugs over 5 years with positive TRAb. Construction of the TCR library relied on RNA isolated from PBMCs. The authors built TCR beta libraries using iRepertoire HTBI primers and Arm-PCR of CDR3 regions. TCRdb fed the multiplex PCR reads into MiXCR, producing one record per CDR3 protein. The sample lists 450,000 or so distinct CDR3 sequences; less than 25% were seen once. The sequenced sample was peripheral blood mononuclear cells (PBMCs), obtained when the disease was refractory, from a patient treated with antithyroid drugs. These receptor sequences come from a female donor with Graves disease.

This clonotype was seen at least ten times. The chain carries TRBV2 and TRBJ2-5; 10 bases align to TRBD2. Per the germline V gene, CDR1 is SNHLY and CDR2 is FYNNEI. The CDR3 runs to 16 residues. Unmatched junction bases numbered 6, after V lost 3 bases and J lost 2 bases. Here the CDR3 reads CASSDGRSGGQETQYF. In DNA, the CDR3 is TGTGCCAGCAGTGACGGTCGTAGCGGGGGGCAAGAGACCCAGTACTTC. Looking up the rest from reference TRBV2 and TRBJ2-5 gives the full variable domain: EPEVTQTPSHQVTQMGQEVILRCVPISNHLYFYWYRQILGQKVEFLVSFYNNEISEKSEIFDDQFSVERPDGSNFTLKIRSTKLEDSAMYFCASSDGRSGGQETQYFGPGTRLLVL.

This clonotype came up many times. The chain couples TRBV2 to TRBJ1-6; tentative D call: TRBD1 (5 bases). From germline, CDR1 is SNHLY and CDR2 FYNNEI. The CDR3 runs to 15 residues. Between the trimmed V and J ends, which lost 0 bases and 7 bases, there was a span of 10 bases. The CDR3 region is CASSEARAENSPLHF. The CDR3 nucleotides are TGTGCCAGCAGTGAAGCCAGGGCAGAGAATTCACCCCTCCACTTT.

This clonotype was counted between two and nine times. A read error may explain this, as a much larger clone is one base away. This chain joins TRBV27 and TRBJ1-5, with D maybe TRBD1 (6 bases). Trimming cost V 0 bases and J 2 bases, with 8 bases left between them. The CDR3 has 15 amino acids. CDR1 and CDR2 (germline): MNHEY, SMNVEV (reference sequence). CDR3 sequence (DNA): TGTGCCAGCAGTTTATCCGCAGGGGGCAATCAGCCCCAGCATTTT. Translating gives CASSLSAGGNQPQHF.

This clonotype came up many times. The chain uses TRBV2 and TRBJ1-1, with a weak D call TRBD1 (5 bases). V lost 7 bases and J 6 bases, leaving 15 bases between the germline ends. The CDR3 consists of 13 residues. The germline V gene has CDR1 SNHLY and CDR2 FYNNEI. The CDR3 loop is CASKESREAEAFF. The CDR3, as DNA: TGTGCCAGCAAGGAGTCCAGGGAGGCTGAAGCTTTCTTT.

The V call is TRBV28, the J call TRBJ2-2, with D perhaps TRBD1 or TRBD2 (5 bases each). V dropped 5 bases and J dropped 1 base, with 17 bases sitting between them. Germline CDR1 MDHEN, CDR2 SYDVKM. This CDR3 comprises 17 residues. The CDR3 spells CASSPNPGTKNTGELFF. The CDR3 bases are TGTGCCAGCAGTCCGAACCCCGGGACCAAGAACACCGGGGAGCTGTTTTTT.

The chain links TRBV7-8 to TRBJ1-6, with 9 bases matching TRBD1. V lost 8 bases, J lost 6 bases, and 8 bases stayed unmatched. The CDR3 totals 15 residues. Germline CDR1 and CDR2: SGHVS and FQNEAQ. CDR3 protein: CASGLRDRVNSPLHF. In nucleotides, the CDR3 is TGTGCCAGCGGCCTGCGGGACAGGGTTAATTCACCCCTCCACTTT.

This clonotype showed up many times. The chain uses TRBV12-3 or TRBV12-4 and TRBJ2-2, with TRBD1 matching 11 bases. There are 16 residues in the CDR3. V gave up 6 bases and J gave up 0 bases; unmatched junction bases: 3. For the CDR3, the DNA is TGTGCCAGCAGATCGGGACAGGGGGCGAACACCGGGGAGCTGTTTTTT. This codes for CASRSGQGANTGELFF.

This clonotype was counted many times. The genes are TRBV10-3 and TRBJ2-7; TRBD1 matches at 9 bases. V was clipped by 10 bases and J by 1 base; unmatched bases: 8. The germline CDR1 and CDR2 sequences are ENHRY and SYGVKD. The CDR3 consists of 14 residues. The DNA for the CDR3 is TGTGCCACTAAGGACAGGGGCGAATCCTACGAGCAGTACTTC. As protein: CATKDRGESYEQYF.

This clonotype was seen a few times. V and J are TRBV11-2 and TRBJ2-3, with D possibly matching TRBD2 (6 bases). Per the germline V gene, CDR1 is SGHAT and CDR2 is FQNNGV. The length of the CDR3 is 19 residues. The V end lost 4 bases, the J end lost 6 bases, and 29 bases lay between the germline ends. The chain's CDR3 is CASSSGGAYVSHLGDTQYF. The CDR3 DNA sequence: TGTGCCAGCAGCTCAGGAGGGGCCTATGTTAGTCATCTGGGCGATACGCAGTATTTT.

The sample holds a few counts of this clonotype. The genes are TRBV29-1 and TRBJ1-3, with D uncertain. The CDR3 extends over 14 amino acids. Looked up from germline, CDR1 is SQVTM and CDR2 is ANQGSEA. V was shortened by 0 bases and J by 3 bases, with 9 bases between the two germline ends. This CDR3 reads CSVEDSTHGNTIYF. CDR3 DNA sequence: TGCAGCGTTGAAGACTCCACACATGGAAACACCATATATTTT. Combining the CDR3 with reference TRBV29-1 and TRBJ1-3 gives the whole variable domain SAVISQKPSRDICQRGTSLTIQCQVDSQVTMMFWYRQQPGQSLTLIATANQGSEATYESGFVIDKFPISRPNLTFSTLTVSNMSPEDSSIYLCSVEDSTHGNTIYFGEGSWLTVV.

This chain joins TRBV7-2 and TRBJ2-2; no firm D call. V dropped 1 base and J dropped 7 bases, with 16 bases sitting between them. In germline, CDR1 is SGHTA, CDR2 FQGNSA. This CDR3 is 16 amino acids long. The CDR3 loop reads CASSLVLGLGVGELFF. DNA for the CDR3: TGTGCCAGCAGCTTAGTCCTAGGGTTAGGCGTCGGGGAGCTGTTTTTT.

There are a few counts of this clonotype. The gene calls are TRBV28 and TRBJ2-7; D gene unclear. Germline values: CDR1 MDHEN, CDR2 SYDVKM. The CDR3 sequence is 13 residues long. Trimming took off 8 bases at V and 5 bases at J, with 16 bases between the two ends. In DNA, the CDR3 is TGTGCCAGCGGCTCCCGAAGGATCCACGAGCAGTACTTC. Protein: CASGSRRIHEQYF.